The next 29 T cell receptor beta chains were all read from a single sample in a study of blood T cell repertoires in COVID-19. The protocol was immunoSEQ multiplex PCR, while the TCRdb copy is restricted to in-frame clones and leaves out a portion. The sample contains 200,000 to 250,000 clones, roughly 80% of which appear only once. The sample was peripheral blood. The source is a woman of 80 years or more with COVID-19, enrolled during active disease.

The chain links TRBV5-4 to TRBJ1-2; 11 bases map to TRBD1. The CDR3 runs 17 residues. Germline trimming cut 4 bases from V and 2 bases from J; bases unmatched to any gene: 10. Germline V gene lookup returns CDR1 SGHNT and CDR2 YYREEE (reference sequence). In DNA form, the CDR3 reads TGTGCCAGCAGCCCAGGACAGGGGGCTGGGAAAAACTATGGCTACACCTTC. It specifies CASSPGQGAGKNYGYTF.

The chain uses TRBV27 and TRBJ1-2; 11 positions agree with TRBD1. Trimming at V came to 5 bases and at J to 6 bases, leaving 8 bases not matched to a gene. This CDR3 is built from 15 residues. The germline V gene encodes CDR1 MNHEY and CDR2 SMNVEV (reference sequence). This CDR3 reads CASSPTTDRGHGYTF. The CDR3 nucleotides are TGTGCCAGCAGTCCTACGACGGACAGGGGGCATGGCTACACCTTC.

The V gene is TRBV5-1, the J gene TRBJ2-4, with D maybe TRBD1 (6 bases). Trimming removed 2 bases at V and 7 bases at J, with 13 bases between. The V gene's germline CDR1 is SGHRS and CDR2 YFSETQ. The CDR3 runs 14 residues. The CDR3 protein is CASSFLGGENIQYF. In DNA form, the CDR3 reads TGCGCCAGCAGCTTTCTAGGGGGTGAGAACATTCAGTACTTC.

The gene calls are TRBV21-1 and TRBJ2-3; whether TRBD2, the table's D call, matches the DNA was not checked. TRBV21-1 corresponds to a pseudogene. The CDR3 totals 16 residues. For the CDR3, the DNA is TGTGCCAGCATCCTAAGTCGCGGATCTAGCACAGATACGCAGTATTTT. This gives the protein CASILSRGSSTDTQYF.

The table lists this clone with a count of one. The chain couples TRBV5-1 to TRBJ2-3, with 15 bases identical to TRBD2. The germline V gene has CDR1 SGHRS and CDR2 YFSETQ. V lost 5 bases, J lost 6 bases, and 4 bases stayed unmatched. The CDR3 totals 15 residues. CDR3 amino acids: CASSRTSGGVDTQYF. The CDR3 region has the DNA TGCGCCAGCAGTAGGACTAGCGGGGGGGTTGATACGCAGTATTTT.

This clone was seen only a few times. The gene calls are TRBV6-5 and TRBJ1-2; D is undetermined. CDR3 length equals 11 residues. V was shortened by 4 bases and J by 7 bases, with 7 bases between the two germline ends. Germline V gene lookup returns CDR1 MNHEY and CDR2 SVGAGI. The CDR3 DNA reads as TGTGCCAGCAGTTCCAGGTTTGGCTACACCTTC. As protein: CASSSRFGYTF.

This clone was seen a few times. The CDR3 DNA is TGTGCCAGTAGCAAACAGGGCGCGAACACTGAAGCTTTCTTT. Translation gives CASSKQGANTEAFF. The V and J genes are TRBV19 and TRBJ1-1; possibly TRBD1 for D (6 bases). The V gene's germline CDR1 is LNHDA and CDR2 SQIVND (reference sequence). The CDR3 runs 14 residues. Trimming stripped 6 bases from V and 1 base from J, with 12 bases between.

The rearrangement joins TRBV7-8 to TRBJ1-2; 10 positions agree with TRBD1. CDR1 SGHVS and CDR2 FQNEAQ come from the germline V gene. V lost 5 bases to trimming and J lost 7 bases; unmatched junction nucleotides: 10. CDR3 size: 15 residues. This CDR3 reads CASSGRDRGSSGYTF. CDR3 in DNA: TGTGCCAGCAGCGGACGGGACAGGGGATCGAGTGGCTACACCTTC. The full variable domain, with the rest looked up from reference TRBV7-8 and TRBJ1-2, is GAGVSQSPRYKVAKRGQDVALRCDPISGHVSLFWYQQALGQGPEFLTYFQNEAQLDKSGLPSDRFFAERPEGSVSTLKIQRTQQEDSAVYLCASSGRDRGSSGYTFGSGTRLTVV.

Only one count was recorded for this clone. The chain's CDR3 is CASSYAGRPEAFF. CDR3 sequence (DNA): TGTGCCAGCAGTTACGCAGGTCGCCCTGAAGCTTTCTTT. This chain connects TRBV6-5 to TRBJ1-1; D gene ambiguous. CDR3 length: 13 residues. V lost 2 bases, J lost 6 bases, and 10 bases lay in between. Germline V gene sequence: CDR1 MNHEY, CDR2 SVGAGI.

The J gene is TRBJ2-5, the V gene TRBV14, with D unclear. Trimming removed 4 bases from V and 4 bases from J, with 16 bases in between. CDR1 and CDR2 from the germline V gene are SGHDN and FVKESK. This CDR3 has 15 residues. CDR3 nucleotide sequence: TGTGCCAGCAGCCCCGGCTCCGTGCGGTCAGAGACCCAGTACTTC. Its translation is CASSPGSVRSETQYF.

This clone was detected once. This chain links TRBV30 with TRBJ2-1; D is possibly TRBD2 (6 bases). The V gene lost 0 bases and the J gene lost 0 bases, with 9 bases spanning the gap. Germline assignment: CDR1 GTSNPN and CDR2 SVGIG (reference sequence). The CDR3 runs 15 residues. The CDR3 sequence is CAWSVRGGSYNEQFF. The CDR3 DNA follows: TGTGCCTGGAGTGTACGGGGAGGCTCCTACAATGAGCAGTTCTTC.

The chain uses TRBV3-1 (or the pseudogene TRBV3-2) and TRBJ2-1; D gene ambiguous. V was clipped by 1 base and J by 15 bases, with 16 bases between them. Germline V gene data show CDR1 as LGHDT and CDR2 as YNNKEL (reference sequence). There are 13 residues in the CDR3. CDR3 protein: CASSQVMPGPRFF. The CDR3 DNA is TGTGCCAGCAGCCAAGTTATGCCGGGTCCGAGGTTCTTC.

The rearrangement uses TRBV4-1 and TRBJ1-4, with 7 nucleotides matching TRBD1. Germline lookup yields CDR1 MGHRA and CDR2 YSYEKL. The V gene end was trimmed by 3 bases and the J gene end by 0 bases; junction bases not matched to a gene: 10. This CDR3 is built from 18 residues. This CDR3 is CASSHGRTGAPTNEKLFF. The CDR3 nucleotides read TGCGCCAGCAGCCACGGACGGACAGGAGCTCCAACTAATGAAAAACTGTTTTTT.

This clone was found a few times. This chain connects TRBV29-1 to TRBJ1-3; TRBD1 agrees at 7 bases. V shed 8 bases, J shed 0 bases, and the junction held 13 bases outside the gene matches. Germline V gene lookup returns CDR1 SQVTM and CDR2 ANQGSEA. CDR3 size: 16 residues. CDR3: CSPAWTGKISGNTIYF. CDR3 DNA: TGCAGCCCCGCCTGGACAGGCAAAATCTCTGGAAACACCATATATTTT.

This clone came up a few times. This rearrangement joins TRBV7-2 to TRBJ1-6, with 7 positions matching TRBD1. CDR1 and CDR2 (germline): SGHTA, FQGNSA. The V segment lost 2 bases and the J segment 0 bases; nucleotides outside the gene matches: 4. The CDR3 is 17 amino acids. DNA for the CDR3: TGTGCCAGCAGCTTAAAGGGGACAGCCTCCTATAATTCACCCCTCCACTTT. Its protein product is CASSLKGTASYNSPLHF.

V gene TRBV10-3 combines with J gene TRBJ1-1; no reliable D call. Trimming took off 6 bases at V and 6 bases at J, with 17 bases between the two ends. The CDR3 totals 14 residues. Germline assignment: CDR1 ENHRY and CDR2 SYGVKD. CDR3 bases: TGTGCCATCAGGGAGGTAGCACGGTACCCTGAAGCTTTCTTT. It is translated as CAIREVARYPEAFF.

The V and J genes are TRBV5-1 and TRBJ1-2; unclear D gene. CDR3 length equals 14 residues. V lost 1 base and J 2 bases, leaving 9 bases between the germline ends. Germline loops: CDR1 SGHRS, CDR2 YFSETQ. In nucleotides, the CDR3 is TGCGCCAGCAGCTTGTTGGGGAGGAACTATGGCTACACCTTC. It specifies CASSLLGRNYGYTF.

The V call is TRBV23-1, the J call TRBJ2-7; no reliable D call. TRBV23-1 qualifies as an ORF whose function is uncertain. This CDR3 comprises 14 residues. Deletions cut 5 bases from V and 4 bases from J, with 15 bases between. The CDR3 loop reads CASSGRNSRYEQYF. The CDR3 DNA reads TGCGCCAGCAGTGGTCGGAACTCGAGGTACGAGCAGTACTTC.

This rearrangement joins TRBV14 to TRBJ1-1; 7 bases agree with TRBD1. This CDR3 is built from 15 residues. CDR1 SGHDN and CDR2 FVKESK come from the germline V gene. Germline trimming cut 5 bases from V and 2 bases from J; bases unmatched to any gene: 8. The CDR3 DNA reads TGTGCCAGCAGCACCTACCGGGACAGCAACACTGAAGCTTTCTTT. It is translated as CASSTYRDSNTEAFF.

The genes are TRBV5-1 and TRBJ2-3; 8 bases line up with TRBD1. V dropped 3 bases and J dropped 4; count of bases not matched to a gene: 7. The CDR3 is 15 residues long. Germline V lookup: CDR1 SGHRS, CDR2 YFSETQ. As DNA, the CDR3 is TGCGCCAGCAGCTACGGGGACAGGATGGCAGATACGCAGTATTTT. This sequence encodes CASSYGDRMADTQYF.

The chain links TRBV5-1 to TRBJ2-7, with 11 bases matching TRBD1. The CDR3 spans 14 residues. V lost 3 bases and J lost 3; bases outside the gene matches: 2. The germline gives CDR1 SGHRS, CDR2 YFSETQ. The CDR3 nucleotides are TGCGCCAGCAGCTCCGGGACAGGGGGCTACGAGCAGTACTTC. This gives the protein CASSSGTGGYEQYF.

V and J are TRBV11-1 and TRBJ2-3; D perhaps matches TRBD2 (5 bases). Trimming pared 1 base from V and 2 bases from J, leaving 10 bases between. CDR3 length: 15 amino acids. The germline V gene has CDR1 SGHAT and CDR2 FQDESV (reference sequence). The DNA of the CDR3 is TGTGCCAGCAGCTTAGAGGGAGCTCTCACAGATACGCAGTATTTT. Protein: CASSLEGALTDTQYF. Full variable domain (rest looked up from reference TRBV11-1 and TRBJ2-3): EAEVAQSPRYKITEKSQAVAFWCDPISGHATLYWYRQILGQGPELLVQFQDESVVDDSQLPKDRFSAERLKGVDSTLKIQPAELGDSAMYLCASSLEGALTDTQYFGPGTRLTVL.

V usage is TRBV5-1 and J usage is TRBJ1-4; tentatively, D is TRBD1 (6 bases). The CDR3 has 14 residues. V shed 4 bases and J shed 4 bases, with 11 bases lying between them. Germline V lookup: CDR1 SGHRS, CDR2 YFSETQ. The CDR3 loop is CASSPGQINEKLFF. The CDR3 nucleotides read TGCGCCAGCAGCCCCGGACAGATTAATGAAAAACTGTTTTTT.

This clone appeared a few times. The chain recombines TRBV5-4 with TRBJ2-7; D is uncertain. The ends were cut back, 0 bases at V and 0 bases at J, with 4 bases in the middle. CDR1 is SGHNT and CDR2 is YYREEE in the germline V gene (reference sequence). CDR3 length equals 13 residues. This chain's CDR3 is CASSLDFSYEQYF. In DNA, the CDR3 is TGTGCCAGCAGCTTGGACTTCTCCTACGAGCAGTACTTC.

The chain combines TRBV7-2 with TRBJ1-1; D is uncertain. This CDR3 is built from 11 residues. V gave up 2 bases and J gave up 8 bases, with 6 bases separating them. Germline V gene data show CDR1 as SGHTA and CDR2 as FQGNSA. This CDR3 is CASSLTSEAFF. CDR3 nucleotide sequence: TGTGCCAGCAGCTTAACTTCCGAAGCTTTCTTT.

A single count supports this clone. The gene calls are TRBV6-5 and TRBJ1-1; tentative D call: TRBD1 (6 bases). This CDR3 comprises 11 residues. V gave up 5 bases and J gave up 11 bases, with 12 bases separating them. Germline lookup yields CDR1 MNHEY and CDR2 SVGAGI. The CDR3 is CASSRTQGAFF. The CDR3 region has the DNA TGTGCCAGCAGTCGGACGCAGGGGGCTTTCTTT.

This clone was seen a single time. This chain links TRBV5-1 with TRBJ1-1, with D perhaps matching TRBD1 (5 bases). CDR3 size: 14 residues. V was clipped by 1 base and J by 4 bases, with 11 bases between them. CDR1 is SGHRS and CDR2 is YFSETQ in the germline V gene. CDR3 amino acids: CASSLKQEGTEAFF. The CDR3 DNA follows: TGCGCCAGCAGCTTGAAACAGGAGGGCACTGAAGCTTTCTTT.

CDR3 bases: TGCGCCAGCAGCCAAGATTCGTCTCTGCTAGCGGGAGTAGAGACCCAGTACTTC. Translated, it gives CASSQDSSLLAGVETQYF. The V and J genes are TRBV4-3 and TRBJ2-5; 10 bases map to TRBD2. With V trimmed by 0 bases and J by 4 bases, 11 bases remained unmatched. The CDR3 is made up of 18 amino acids. Germline V gene lookup returns CDR1 LGHNA and CDR2 YSLEER.

The gene calls are TRBV27 and TRBJ2-1; TRBD2 matches at 10 bases. Germline V CDR1 and CDR2: MNHEY, SMNVEV (reference sequence). CDR3 length: 16 amino acids. The V segment lost 3 bases and the J segment 8 bases; nucleotides outside the gene matches: 10. In DNA, the CDR3 is TGTGCCAGCAGTTTCCCTAGCGGGAGTGCGGTCTATGAGCAGTTCTTC. Protein sequence: CASSFPSGSAVYEQFF.